These T cell receptor beta chains were read from a single sample in a study of beta chain features in type 1 diabetes. Some clones are missing from TCRdb's copy, which holds only in-frame ones; the method was immunoSEQ multiplex PCR. Of some 350,000 clones listed, around 10% were seen once; the top ten hold about 0.64%. The sample taken for sequencing was central memory CD4+ T cells from blood. The receptors originated from a man aged 25 to 45 with type 1 diabetes. The CDR3 runs from the conserved cysteine through the conserved F or W. The order of the fields is D gene, clone size, J gene, V gene, CDR3 protein, CDR3 DNA. D genes are given only for firm matches. Some rows have no size entry. The others give once, few or many, or a class for an expanded clone.

>.|few|TRBJ1-5|TRBV6-5
CASSYGGRQPQHF
TGTGCCAGCAGTTACGGGGGACGTCAGCCCCAGCATTTT
>.|.|TRBJ2-3|TRBV7-9
CASSPSLISTDTQYF
TGTGCCAGCAGCCCTTCCCTTATCAGCACAGATACGCAGTATTTT
>.|few|TRBJ1-5|TRBV10-3
CAISESSAGGNQPQHF
TGTGCCATCAGTGAGTCCTCGGCAGGGGGCAATCAGCCCCAGCATTTT
>.|.|TRBJ2-7|TRBV27
CARGSGARYEQYF
TGTGCCAGGGGGTCGGGGGCGCGTTACGAGCAGTACTTC
>TRBD2|.|TRBJ2-1|TRBV5-1
CASSLELAGLSYNEQFF
TGCGCCAGCAGCTTGGAGCTAGCGGGACTCTCCTACAATGAGCAGTTCTTC
>.|.|TRBJ2-7|TRBV6-6
CASSYTSSQWQQYF
TGTGCCAGCAGTTACACTAGCTCACAATGGCAGCAGTACTTC
>.|.|TRBJ2-7|TRBV10-3
CAISESLASSYEQYF
TGTGCCATCAGTGAGTCTCTAGCGAGCTCCTACGAGCAGTACTTC
>TRBD1|.|TRBJ2-5|TRBV6-6
CASTPTGGVKTQYF
TGTGCCAGCACTCCGACAGGGGGCGTCAAGACCCAGTACTTC
>.|.|TRBJ1-5|TRBV6-1
CASSKAGPNQPQHF
TGTGCCAGCAGTAAAGCGGGGCCGAATCAGCCCCAGCATTTT
>.|.|TRBJ1-2|TRBV6-5
CASSEYGTYGYTF
TGTGCCAGCAGTGAATACGGAACCTATGGCTACACCTTC
>.|many|TRBJ1-1|TRBV5-6
CASSSLTAIGNTEAFF
TGTGCCAGCAGCTCCCTGACGGCCATCGGGAACACTGAAGCTTTCTTT
>TRBD2|.|TRBJ2-7|TRBV4-3
CASSQGLAGIYEQYF
TGCGCCAGCAGCCAAGGTCTAGCGGGAATCTACGAGCAGTACTTC
>TRBD2|few|TRBJ2-5|TRBV5-4
CASSYLAGQETQYF
TGTGCCAGCAGCTATCTAGCGGGGCAAGAGACCCAGTACTTC
>.|few|TRBJ2-3|TRBV28
CASSLPPRDTQYF
TGTGCCAGCAGTTTACCCCCTAGAGATACGCAGTATTTT
>.|few|TRBJ1-2|TRBV29-1
CSVEGAGLGGYTF
TGCAGCGTTGAAGGTGCAGGGCTGGGTGGCTACACCTTC
>.|.|TRBJ1-1|TRBV6-5
CASSYSENTEAFF
TGTGCCAGCAGTTACAGCGAGAACACTGAAGCTTTCTTT
>.|few|TRBJ2-7|TRBV18
CASSPLIGAGADEQYF
TGTGCCAGCTCACCCCTTATAGGGGCAGGTGCGGACGAGCAGTACTTC
>.|few|TRBJ2-7|TRBV6-6
CASSRPPSATEQYF
TGTGCCAGCAGCCGCCCACCTAGCGCCACCGAGCAGTACTTC
>.|.|TRBJ2-2|TRBV9
CASKPSAVSTGELFF
TGTGCCAGCAAGCCATCTGCCGTGAGTACCGGGGAGCTGTTTTTT
>TRBD1|few|TRBJ2-3|TRBV7-9
CASSSQTGGGTDTQYF
TGTGCCAGCAGCTCGCAAACAGGGGGCGGTACAGATACGCAGTATTTT
>.|.|TRBJ1-4|TRBV9
CASTPGGTTNEKLFF
TGTGCCAGCACCCCCGGAGGTACAACTAATGAAAAACTGTTTTTT
>.|.|TRBJ1-1|TRBV18
CASSPTGYTEAFF
TGTGCCAGCTCACCTACAGGGTACACTGAAGCTTTCTTT
>.|few|TRBJ2-7|TRBV2
CASSVVRTYEQYF
TGTGCCAGCAGTGTTGTCCGAACCTACGAGCAGTACTTC
>TRBD1|.|TRBJ2-3|TRBV9
CASGVRTGGSTDTQYF
TGTGCCAGCGGCGTAAGGACAGGGGGAAGCACAGATACGCAGTATTTT
>.|few|TRBJ1-5|TRBV7-9
CASSSQGRVDQPQHF
TGTGCCAGCAGCTCTCAGGGCCGAGTGGATCAGCCCCAGCATTTT
>.|few|TRBJ2-6|TRBV5-4
CASSQGLPGSGANVLTF
TGCGCCAGCAGCCAGGGCCTCCCAGGCTCTGGGGCCAACGTCCTGACTTTC